The rows below give T cell receptor beta chains drawn from one sample of a study of CD8 T cells in Susac syndrome. TCRdb reprocessed the immunoSEQ multiplex PCR reads via MiXCR and lists one record per CDR3 protein. Among 150,000 to 200,000 distinct CDR3 sequences listed, approximately 95% were seen once. The material sequenced was CD4+ T cells from PBMCs. These receptors came from a human donor with multiple sclerosis. Both conserved end residues are part of each CDR3. The order of the fields is D gene, clone size, V gene, J gene, CDR3 DNA, CDR3 protein. D genes are given only for firm matches. Some rows have no size entry. The others give once, few or many, or a class for an expanded clone.

d_call: NA
clone_size: NA
v_call: TRBV6-1
j_call: TRBJ2-6
cdr3_nt: TGTGCCAGCAGTGACCGACGGAGCTCTGGGGCCAACGTCCTGACTTTC
cdr3_aa: CASSDRRSSGANVLTF

d_call: TRBD1
clone_size: NA
v_call: TRBV19
j_call: TRBJ1-6
cdr3_nt: TGTGCCAGTAGTGCGACCGGGACAGGGATTTCACCCCTCCACTTT
cdr3_aa: CASSATGTGISPLHF

d_call: TRBD1
clone_size: NA
v_call: TRBV5-1
j_call: TRBJ1-2
cdr3_nt: TGCGCCAGCAGCTGGGACAGGGACTATGGCTACACCTTC
cdr3_aa: CASSWDRDYGYTF

d_call: NA
clone_size: NA
v_call: TRBV30
j_call: TRBJ2-5
cdr3_nt: TGTGCCTGGAATTCTGGACTGGGCCAAGAGACCCAGTACTTC
cdr3_aa: CAWNSGLGQETQYF

d_call: NA
clone_size: NA
v_call: TRBV6-5
j_call: TRBJ2-3
cdr3_nt: TGTGCCAGCAGTTCACCGAAAGGGGCTGTTCGATATACGCAGTATTTT
cdr3_aa: CASSSPKGAVRYTQYF

d_call: TRBD2
clone_size: once
v_call: TRBV7-8
j_call: TRBJ2-4
cdr3_nt: TGTGCCAGCAGCTTGTTGACTAGCGGGGGTGTCCGAGGAAACATTCAGTACTTC
cdr3_aa: CASSLLTSGGVRGNIQYF

d_call: NA
clone_size: NA
v_call: TRBV15
j_call: TRBJ1-3
cdr3_nt: TGTGCCACCAGCAGAGAAAGCTCTGGAAACACCATATATTTT
cdr3_aa: CATSRESSGNTIYF

d_call: TRBD1
clone_size: NA
v_call: TRBV4-1
j_call: TRBJ1-4
cdr3_nt: TGCGCCAGCAGCCACCCGGGACAGGGGGCTCAAGAGAAACTGTTTTTT
cdr3_aa: CASSHPGQGAQEKLFF

d_call: NA
clone_size: NA
v_call: TRBV27
j_call: TRBJ1-5
cdr3_nt: TGTGCCAGCAGTCCATGGCCAGGGCTCAATCAGCCCCAGCATTTT
cdr3_aa: CASSPWPGLNQPQHF

d_call: NA
clone_size: once
v_call: TRBV28
j_call: TRBJ2-7
cdr3_nt: TGTGCCAGCAGCGGATGGACTTACTTCCGGGACGAGCAGTACTTC
cdr3_aa: CASSGWTYFRDEQYF

d_call: NA
clone_size: once
v_call: TRBV28
j_call: TRBJ2-4
cdr3_nt: TGTGCCAGCAGTTCCCACAGGGCGGGGAACATTCAGTACTTC
cdr3_aa: CASSSHRAGNIQYF

d_call: NA
clone_size: once
v_call: TRBV20-1
j_call: TRBJ1-1
cdr3_nt: TGCAGTGCTACGAAGAGGCTGAACACTGAAGCTTTCTTT
cdr3_aa: CSATKRLNTEAFF

d_call: TRBD2
clone_size: once
v_call: TRBV20-1
j_call: TRBJ2-3
cdr3_nt: TGCAGTGCTACCCCTAAGGCGTTTTGGGGGGGGATCACAGATACGCAGTATTTT
cdr3_aa: CSATPKAFWGGITDTQYF

d_call: TRBD1
clone_size: NA
v_call: TRBV30
j_call: TRBJ1-2
cdr3_nt: TGTGCCTGGAGTCATGGACAGGGGAACTATGGCTACACCTTC
cdr3_aa: CAWSHGQGNYGYTF

d_call: NA
clone_size: once
v_call: TRBV15
j_call: TRBJ2-3
cdr3_nt: TGTGCCACCAGCTCGAGGGTTTGGGATACGCAGTATTTT
cdr3_aa: CATSSRVWDTQYF

d_call: NA
clone_size: NA
v_call: TRBV6-2/TRBV6-3
j_call: TRBJ2-7
cdr3_nt: TGTGCCAGCAGTAAAGCGGCACAAGAGCAGTACTTC
cdr3_aa: CASSKAAQEQYF

d_call: NA
clone_size: once
v_call: TRBV3-1
j_call: TRBJ2-3
cdr3_nt: TGTGCCAGCAGCCAAGAGGTGGGAGATACGCAGTATTTT
cdr3_aa: CASSQEVGDTQYF

d_call: TRBD2
clone_size: NA
v_call: TRBV29-1
j_call: TRBJ2-7
cdr3_nt: TGCAGCGTTGGCCCCCCGGGAGCGGGGGGCTACTACGAGCAGTACTTC
cdr3_aa: CSVGPPGAGGYYEQYF

d_call: NA
clone_size: NA
v_call: TRBV12-3/TRBV12-4
j_call: TRBJ1-3
cdr3_nt: TGTGCCAGCAGTTTAGGGGCGAGCTCTGGAAACACCATATATTTT
cdr3_aa: CASSLGASSGNTIYF

d_call: NA
clone_size: NA
v_call: TRBV4-1
j_call: TRBJ2-3
cdr3_nt: TGCGCCAGCAGCCAAGAGGTCGCAGATACGCAGTATTTT
cdr3_aa: CASSQEVADTQYF

d_call: NA
clone_size: NA
v_call: TRBV29-1
j_call: TRBJ1-1
cdr3_nt: TGCAGCGTCCGCGGACAGTACACTGAAGCTTTCTTT
cdr3_aa: CSVRGQYTEAFF

d_call: TRBD1
clone_size: NA
v_call: TRBV2
j_call: TRBJ1-2
cdr3_nt: TGTGCCAGCAGTAATTCTGGGGGACAGGGCCATGGCTACACCTTC
cdr3_aa: CASSNSGGQGHGYTF

d_call: NA
clone_size: NA
v_call: TRBV4-3
j_call: TRBJ2-3
cdr3_nt: TGCGCCAGCAGCCAAGTGGGACCCGCAGGCGCGCAGTATTTT
cdr3_aa: CASSQVGPAGAQYF

d_call: NA
clone_size: NA
v_call: TRBV15
j_call: TRBJ2-1
cdr3_nt: TGTGCCACCAGCAGCAGGGTACGCAATGAGCAGTTCTTC
cdr3_aa: CATSSRVRNEQFF

d_call: NA
clone_size: few
v_call: TRBV9
j_call: TRBJ1-5
cdr3_nt: TGTGCCAGCAGCGTAGAGGGGCATCAGCCCCAGCATTTT
cdr3_aa: CASSVEGHQPQHF

d_call: NA
clone_size: NA
v_call: TRBV9
j_call: TRBJ2-7
cdr3_nt: TGTGCCAGCAGCCCCATGGGTGGGGGGCCGAGCTCCTACGAGCAGTACTTC
cdr3_aa: CASSPMGGGPSSYEQYF